This T cell receptor (delta chain) was sequenced during a study of Vδ1+ human thymocytes. RNA was extracted from the cells and then reverse transcribed. Pooled V-gene forward primers with one constant-region reverse primer generated the CDR3 amplicons by multiplex PCR. With CATT, TCRdb re-called clones from the multiplex PCR reads. The sample yields approximately 24,000 delta-chain clones, more than 6% seen once. Study observations and caveats: In the thymus, TRG and TRD repertoires looked highly polyclonal with Gaussian CDR3 lengths.

This clone was observed a handful of times. Its antigen remains unknown. Germline V gene sequence: CDR1 TSWWSYY, CDR2 QGS. The CDR3 is made up of 22 amino acids. V trimming: 0 bases; J trimming: 0 bases; junction bases outside the gene matches: 20. Sequencing was carried out using Vdelta1+ gamma-delta thymocytes from the thymus. Documented subset: FACS-sorted CD3+ TCRalphabeta- TCRVdelta1+ TCRVdelta2- thymocytes. The chain uses TRDV1 and TRDJ1; 9 bases are a match to TRDD3. The source of this sequence is a girl under three years old who had congenital heart surgery. CDR3: CALGELWGLPGNLGDYTDKLIF. The CDR3 DNA sequence: TGTGCTCTTGGGGAACTGTGGGGCCTTCCCGGTAACCTGGGGGATTACACCGATAAACTCATCTTT.